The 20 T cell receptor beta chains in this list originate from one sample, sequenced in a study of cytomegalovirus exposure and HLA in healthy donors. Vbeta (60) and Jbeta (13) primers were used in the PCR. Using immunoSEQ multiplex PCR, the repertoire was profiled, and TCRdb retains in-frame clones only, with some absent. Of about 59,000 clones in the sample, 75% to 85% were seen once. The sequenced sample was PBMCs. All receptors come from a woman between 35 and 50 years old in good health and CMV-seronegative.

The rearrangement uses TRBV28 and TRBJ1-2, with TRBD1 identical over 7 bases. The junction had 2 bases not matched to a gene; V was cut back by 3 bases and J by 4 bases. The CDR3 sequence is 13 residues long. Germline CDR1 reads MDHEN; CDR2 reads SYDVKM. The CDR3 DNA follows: TGTGCCAGCAGTTTCCGGGACAGCTATGGCTACACCTTC. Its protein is CASSFRDSYGYTF.

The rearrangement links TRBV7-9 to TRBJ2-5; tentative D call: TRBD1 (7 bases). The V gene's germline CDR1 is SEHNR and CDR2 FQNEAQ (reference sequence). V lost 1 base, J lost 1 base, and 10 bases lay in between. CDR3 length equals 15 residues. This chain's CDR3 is CASSLGQGGQETQYF. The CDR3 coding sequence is TGTGCCAGCAGCTTAGGGCAGGGGGGCCAAGAGACCCAGTACTTC.

In DNA, the CDR3 is TGTGCCAGCAGCCGACGGGGCGGGGGCGCTCGGAATGAGCAGTTCTTC. Translation gives CASSRRGGGARNEQFF. The chain uses TRBV13 and TRBJ2-1, with D tentatively TRBD2 (7 bases). There are 16 residues in the CDR3. The germline V and J ends were trimmed by 5 bases and 7 bases, with 21 bases remaining between them. CDR1 and CDR2 from the germline V gene are PRHDT and FYEKMQ (reference sequence).

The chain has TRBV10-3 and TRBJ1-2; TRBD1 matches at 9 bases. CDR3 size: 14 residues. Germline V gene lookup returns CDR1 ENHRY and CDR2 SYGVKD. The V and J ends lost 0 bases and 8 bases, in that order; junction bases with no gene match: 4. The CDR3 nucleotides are TGTGCCATCAGTGAGTCGGGGGACAGGGCGGGCTACACCTTC. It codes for CAISESGDRAGYTF.

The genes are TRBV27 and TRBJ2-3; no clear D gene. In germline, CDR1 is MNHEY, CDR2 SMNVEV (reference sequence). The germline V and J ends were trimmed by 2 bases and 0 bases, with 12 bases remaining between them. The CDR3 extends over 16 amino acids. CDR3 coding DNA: TGTGCCAGCAGTTTACGGGTTGGGTCGAGCACAGATACGCAGTATTTT. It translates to CASSLRVGSSTDTQYF.

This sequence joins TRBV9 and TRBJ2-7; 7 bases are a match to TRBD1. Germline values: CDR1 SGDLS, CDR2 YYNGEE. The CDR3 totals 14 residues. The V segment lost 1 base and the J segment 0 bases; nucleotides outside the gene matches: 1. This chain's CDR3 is CASSVRDSSYEQYF. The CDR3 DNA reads TGTGCCAGCAGCGTAAGGGACAGCTCCTACGAGCAGTACTTC.

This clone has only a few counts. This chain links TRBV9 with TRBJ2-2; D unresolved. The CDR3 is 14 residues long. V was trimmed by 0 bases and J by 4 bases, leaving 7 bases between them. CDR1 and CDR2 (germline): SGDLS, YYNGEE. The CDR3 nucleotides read TGTGCCAGCAGCGTAGTCTCGTCCACCGGGGAGCTGTTTTTT. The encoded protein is CASSVVSSTGELFF.

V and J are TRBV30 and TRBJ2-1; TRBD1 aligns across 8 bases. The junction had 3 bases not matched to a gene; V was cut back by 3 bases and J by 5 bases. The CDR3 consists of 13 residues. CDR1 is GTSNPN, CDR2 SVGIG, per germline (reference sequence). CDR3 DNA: TGTGCCTGGAGGGACAGGGCTAACAATGAGCAGTTCTTC. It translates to CAWRDRANNEQFF.

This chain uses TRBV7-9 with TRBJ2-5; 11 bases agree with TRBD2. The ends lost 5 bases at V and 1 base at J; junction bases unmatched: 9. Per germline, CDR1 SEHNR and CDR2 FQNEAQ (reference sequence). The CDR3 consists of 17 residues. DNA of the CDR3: TGTGCCAGCAGCCCAAAGACTAGCGGGACCGCCCAAGAGACCCAGTACTTC. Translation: CASSPKTSGTAQETQYF.

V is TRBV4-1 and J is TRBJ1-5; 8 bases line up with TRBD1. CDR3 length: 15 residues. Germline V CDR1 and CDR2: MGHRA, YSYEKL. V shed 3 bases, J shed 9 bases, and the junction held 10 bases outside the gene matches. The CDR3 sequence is CASSQRQGAERPQHF. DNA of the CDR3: TGCGCCAGCAGCCAGAGGCAGGGGGCTGAGAGGCCCCAGCATTTT.

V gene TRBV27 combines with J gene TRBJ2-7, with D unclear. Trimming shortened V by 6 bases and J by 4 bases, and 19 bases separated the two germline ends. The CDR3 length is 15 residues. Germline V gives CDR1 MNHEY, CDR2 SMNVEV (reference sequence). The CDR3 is CASRMTNALGYEQYF. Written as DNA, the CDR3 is TGTGCCAGCAGAATGACAAATGCCCTTGGTTACGAGCAGTACTTC.

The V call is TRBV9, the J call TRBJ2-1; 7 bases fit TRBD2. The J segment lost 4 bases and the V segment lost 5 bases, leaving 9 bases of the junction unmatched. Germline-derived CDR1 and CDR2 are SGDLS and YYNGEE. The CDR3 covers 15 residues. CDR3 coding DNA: TGTGCCAGCAGTGGGAGGGCGGTCCCTTACAATGAGCAGTTCTTC. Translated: CASSGRAVPYNEQFF. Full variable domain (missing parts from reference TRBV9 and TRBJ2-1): DSGVTQTPKHLITATGQRVTLRCSPRSGDLSVYWYQQSLDQGLQFLIQYYNGEERAKGNILERFSAQQFPDLHSELNLSSLELGDSALYFCASSGRAVPYNEQFFGPGTRLTVL.

The CDR3 nucleotides read TGCGCCAGCAGCCAAGACTCGGGATGGGTTGATTACGAGCAGTACTTC. As protein: CASSQDSGWVDYEQYF. This chain connects TRBV4-1 to TRBJ2-7; a possible D gene is TRBD2 (5 bases). The V gene lost 0 bases and the J gene lost 4 bases, with 16 bases spanning the gap. Germline-derived CDR1 and CDR2 are MGHRA and YSYEKL. This CDR3 is 16 amino acids long.

CDR3 residues: CAWSVGGNQPQHF. The CDR3 region has the DNA TGTGCCTGGAGTGTAGGAGGTAATCAGCCCCAGCATTTT. The chain has TRBV30 and TRBJ1-5; D is undetermined. Germline-derived CDR1 and CDR2 are GTSNPN and SVGIG (reference sequence). Trimming took 0 bases from V and 4 from J, leaving 7 bases between them. The CDR3 is 13 amino acids. Drawing the rest from reference TRBV30 and TRBJ1-5, the complete variable domain is SQTIHQWPATLVQPVGSPLSLECTVEGTSNPNLYWYRQAAGRGLQLLFYSVGIGQISSEVPQNLSASRPQDRQFILSSKKLLLSDSGFYLCAWSVGGNQPQHFGDGTRLSIL.

CDR3 nucleotides: TGTGCCAGCAGCCAGGGACTAGCGGGGACGAATGAGCAGTTCTTC. Its protein is CASSQGLAGTNEQFF. The J gene is TRBJ2-1, the V gene TRBV5-4, with 13 bases that match TRBD2. J lost 7 bases, V lost 4 bases, and 5 bases had no gene match. The CDR3 is 15 amino acids. Germline values: CDR1 SGHNT, CDR2 YYREEE (reference sequence).

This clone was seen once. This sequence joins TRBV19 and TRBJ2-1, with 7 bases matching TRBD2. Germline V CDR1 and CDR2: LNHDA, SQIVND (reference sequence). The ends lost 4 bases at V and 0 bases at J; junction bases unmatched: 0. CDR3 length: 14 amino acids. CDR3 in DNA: TGTGCCAGTAGTAGCGGGGGCTCCTACAATGAGCAGTTCTTC. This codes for CASSSGGSYNEQFF. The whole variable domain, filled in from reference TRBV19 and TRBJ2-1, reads DGGITQSPKYLFRKEGQNVTLSCEQNLNHDAMYWYRQDPGQGLRLIYYSQIVNDFQKGDIAEGYSVSREKKESFPLTVTSAQKNPTAFYLCASSSGGSYNEQFFGPGTRLTVL.

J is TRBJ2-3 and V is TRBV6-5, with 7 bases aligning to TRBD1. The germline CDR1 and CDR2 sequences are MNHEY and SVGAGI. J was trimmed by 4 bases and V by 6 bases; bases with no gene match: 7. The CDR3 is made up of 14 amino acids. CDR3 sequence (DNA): TGTGCCAGCAGAAGGGGGCAGGTGTCAGATACGCAGTATTTT. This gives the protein CASRRGQVSDTQYF.

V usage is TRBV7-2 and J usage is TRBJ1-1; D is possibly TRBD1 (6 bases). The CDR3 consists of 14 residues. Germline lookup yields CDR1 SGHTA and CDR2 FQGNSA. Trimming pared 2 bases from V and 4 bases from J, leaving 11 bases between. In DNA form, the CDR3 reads TGTGCCAGCAGCTTACCAGGGGCAATCACTGAAGCTTTCTTT. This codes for CASSLPGAITEAFF.

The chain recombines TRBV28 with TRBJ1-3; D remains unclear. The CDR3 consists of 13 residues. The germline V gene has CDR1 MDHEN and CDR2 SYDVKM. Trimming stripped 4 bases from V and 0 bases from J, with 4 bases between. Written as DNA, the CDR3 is TGTGCCAGCAGTTCCTACTCTGGAAACACCATATATTTT. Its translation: CASSSYSGNTIYF. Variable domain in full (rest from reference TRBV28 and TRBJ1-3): DVKVTQSSRYLVKRTGEKVFLECVQDMDHENMFWYRQDPGLGLRLIYFSYDVKMKEKGDIPEGYSVSREKKERFSLILESASTNQTSMYLCASSSYSGNTIYFGEGSWLTVV.

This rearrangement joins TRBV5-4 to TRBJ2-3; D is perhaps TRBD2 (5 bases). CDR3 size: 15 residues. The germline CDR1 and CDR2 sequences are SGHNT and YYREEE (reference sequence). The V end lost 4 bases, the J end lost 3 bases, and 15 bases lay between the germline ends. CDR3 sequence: CASSTEAFWTDTQYF. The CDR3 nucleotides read TGTGCCAGCAGCACGGAGGCATTTTGGACAGATACGCAGTATTTT.